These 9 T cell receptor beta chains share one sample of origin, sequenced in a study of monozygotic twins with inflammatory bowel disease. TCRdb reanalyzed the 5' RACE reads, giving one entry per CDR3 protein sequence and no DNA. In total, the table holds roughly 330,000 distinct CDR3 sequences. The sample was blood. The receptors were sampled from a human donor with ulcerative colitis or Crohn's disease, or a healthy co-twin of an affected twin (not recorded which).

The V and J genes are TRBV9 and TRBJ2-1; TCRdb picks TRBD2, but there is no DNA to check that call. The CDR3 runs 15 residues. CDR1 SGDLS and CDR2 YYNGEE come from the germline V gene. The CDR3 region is CASSVAGAGLNEQFF.

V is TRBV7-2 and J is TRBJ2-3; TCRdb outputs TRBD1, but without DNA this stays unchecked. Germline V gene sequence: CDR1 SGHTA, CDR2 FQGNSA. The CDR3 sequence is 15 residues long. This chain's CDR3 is CASSYRGGYTDTQYF.

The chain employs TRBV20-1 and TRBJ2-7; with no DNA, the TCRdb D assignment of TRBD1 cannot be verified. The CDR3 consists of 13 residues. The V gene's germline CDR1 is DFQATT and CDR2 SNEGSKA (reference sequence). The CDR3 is CSAREAGTYEQYF.

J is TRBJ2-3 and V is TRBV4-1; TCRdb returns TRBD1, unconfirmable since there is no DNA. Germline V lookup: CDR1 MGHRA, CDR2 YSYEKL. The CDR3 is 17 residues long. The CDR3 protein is CASSQDPRTPQADTQYF.

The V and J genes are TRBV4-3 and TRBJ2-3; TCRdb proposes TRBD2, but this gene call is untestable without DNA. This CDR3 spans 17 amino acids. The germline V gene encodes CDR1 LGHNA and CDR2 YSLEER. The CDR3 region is CASSRTERATSTDTQYF.

The CDR3 loop is CSAITQETQYF. J is TRBJ2-5 and V is TRBV20-1. The germline CDR1 and CDR2 sequences are DFQATT and SNEGSKA (reference sequence). The CDR3 runs to 11 residues.

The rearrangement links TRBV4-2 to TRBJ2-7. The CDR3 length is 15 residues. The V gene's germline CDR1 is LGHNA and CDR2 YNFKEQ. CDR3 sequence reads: CASSLGYTDTYEQYF.

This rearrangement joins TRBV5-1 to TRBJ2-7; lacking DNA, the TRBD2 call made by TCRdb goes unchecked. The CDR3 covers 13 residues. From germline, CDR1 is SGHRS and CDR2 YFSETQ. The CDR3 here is CASRAGVSYEQYF.

This CDR3 reads CASSPPDRGPEAFF. The J gene is TRBJ1-1, the V gene TRBV3-1; TCRdb's D call, TRBD1, is unchecked because there is no DNA. Germline V gene data show CDR1 as LGHDT and CDR2 as YNNKEL (reference sequence). The length of the CDR3 is 14 residues.